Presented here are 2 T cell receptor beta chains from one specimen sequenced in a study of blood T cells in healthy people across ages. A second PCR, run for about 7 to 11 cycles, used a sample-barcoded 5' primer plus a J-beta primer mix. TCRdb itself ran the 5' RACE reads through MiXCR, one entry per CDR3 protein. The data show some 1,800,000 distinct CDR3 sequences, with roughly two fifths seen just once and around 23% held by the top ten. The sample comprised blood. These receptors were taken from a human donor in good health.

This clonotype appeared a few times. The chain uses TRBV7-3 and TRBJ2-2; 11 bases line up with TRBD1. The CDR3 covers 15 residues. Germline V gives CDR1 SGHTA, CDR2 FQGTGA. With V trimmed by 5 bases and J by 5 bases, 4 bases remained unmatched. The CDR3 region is CASSPGQGATGELFF. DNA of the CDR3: TGTGCCAGCAGCCCCGGACAGGGGGCTACCGGGGAGCTGTTTTTT.

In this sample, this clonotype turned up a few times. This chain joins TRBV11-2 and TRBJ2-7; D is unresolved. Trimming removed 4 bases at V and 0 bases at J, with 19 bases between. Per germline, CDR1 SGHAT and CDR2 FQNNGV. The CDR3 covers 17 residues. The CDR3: CASSSRPGTISSYEQYF. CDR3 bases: TGTGCCAGCAGCTCTAGACCGGGTACCATTAGCTCCTACGAGCAGTACTTC.